This T cell receptor (beta chain) is from a study of cytomegalovirus exposure and HLA in healthy donors. The study's findings and limits: Exclusion applied to some V segments, including TRBV6-2 and TRBV6-3, as they were indistinguishable. A later analysis linked 15,000 to 20,000 TCR beta sequences to HLA alleles at 0.05 false discovery rate. Across donors, presence/absence analyses took sequencing depth to be roughly uniform.

About this clone: Its antigen is as yet unknown.

Donors were ostensibly healthy at sampling, although undocumented immune exposures were probable. Both 60 Vbeta primers and 13 Jbeta primers went into the PCR. The repertoire was sequenced with immunoSEQ multiplex PCR; TCRdb's copy has only in-frame clones and lacks some. The sample includes approximately 110,000 clones. Germline V gives CDR1 GTSNPN, CDR2 SVGIG (reference sequence). V lost 3 bases to trimming and J lost 4 bases; unmatched junction nucleotides: 0. The CDR3 is 13 residues long. The sequence came from a man aged 30 to 45 in good health and CMV-seronegative. V is TRBV30 and J is TRBJ1-4; 9 nucleotides agree with TRBD1. The sample taken for sequencing was PBMCs. The CDR3 bases are TGTGCCTGGAGGGGACAGGGTAATGAAAAACTGTTTTTT. This encodes CAWRGQGNEKLFF.